The present T cell receptor beta chain was sequenced within a study of spatial heterogeneity in lung cancer. On the study more broadly: The study consistently detected more beta-chain than alpha-chain sequences.

Sample time point: sample taken at primary tumor resection. No cells were sorted before sequencing. The whole RNA sequenced was extracted from tumor, nontumor lung or frozen PBMC. Samples came from about 72 TRACERx patients with untreated early-stage lung cancer. Of note for this clonotype: The antigen is not known.

TCR cDNA molecules were tagged individually, and each one carried a unique molecular identifier. One entry per CDR3 protein results from TCRdb running MiXCR on the 5' RACE reads. This table holds about 12,000 distinct CDR3 sequences, about a sixth found once. Study conclusions and caveats: Blood contained ubiquitous expanded tumor TCRs more at resection than at follow-up.

The specimen comprised PBMCs, sampled at surgery. This TCR was recovered from a male donor with early-stage non-small cell lung cancer.

CDR3: CASSLRSGDETQYF. DNA of the CDR3: TGTGCCAGCAGTTTAAGGAGCGGGGACGAGACCCAGTACTTC. The V and J genes are TRBV12-3 or TRBV12-4 and TRBJ2-5; TRBD2 matches at 7 bases. The CDR3 contains 14 residues. With V trimmed by 2 bases and J by 5 bases, 5 bases remained unmatched.